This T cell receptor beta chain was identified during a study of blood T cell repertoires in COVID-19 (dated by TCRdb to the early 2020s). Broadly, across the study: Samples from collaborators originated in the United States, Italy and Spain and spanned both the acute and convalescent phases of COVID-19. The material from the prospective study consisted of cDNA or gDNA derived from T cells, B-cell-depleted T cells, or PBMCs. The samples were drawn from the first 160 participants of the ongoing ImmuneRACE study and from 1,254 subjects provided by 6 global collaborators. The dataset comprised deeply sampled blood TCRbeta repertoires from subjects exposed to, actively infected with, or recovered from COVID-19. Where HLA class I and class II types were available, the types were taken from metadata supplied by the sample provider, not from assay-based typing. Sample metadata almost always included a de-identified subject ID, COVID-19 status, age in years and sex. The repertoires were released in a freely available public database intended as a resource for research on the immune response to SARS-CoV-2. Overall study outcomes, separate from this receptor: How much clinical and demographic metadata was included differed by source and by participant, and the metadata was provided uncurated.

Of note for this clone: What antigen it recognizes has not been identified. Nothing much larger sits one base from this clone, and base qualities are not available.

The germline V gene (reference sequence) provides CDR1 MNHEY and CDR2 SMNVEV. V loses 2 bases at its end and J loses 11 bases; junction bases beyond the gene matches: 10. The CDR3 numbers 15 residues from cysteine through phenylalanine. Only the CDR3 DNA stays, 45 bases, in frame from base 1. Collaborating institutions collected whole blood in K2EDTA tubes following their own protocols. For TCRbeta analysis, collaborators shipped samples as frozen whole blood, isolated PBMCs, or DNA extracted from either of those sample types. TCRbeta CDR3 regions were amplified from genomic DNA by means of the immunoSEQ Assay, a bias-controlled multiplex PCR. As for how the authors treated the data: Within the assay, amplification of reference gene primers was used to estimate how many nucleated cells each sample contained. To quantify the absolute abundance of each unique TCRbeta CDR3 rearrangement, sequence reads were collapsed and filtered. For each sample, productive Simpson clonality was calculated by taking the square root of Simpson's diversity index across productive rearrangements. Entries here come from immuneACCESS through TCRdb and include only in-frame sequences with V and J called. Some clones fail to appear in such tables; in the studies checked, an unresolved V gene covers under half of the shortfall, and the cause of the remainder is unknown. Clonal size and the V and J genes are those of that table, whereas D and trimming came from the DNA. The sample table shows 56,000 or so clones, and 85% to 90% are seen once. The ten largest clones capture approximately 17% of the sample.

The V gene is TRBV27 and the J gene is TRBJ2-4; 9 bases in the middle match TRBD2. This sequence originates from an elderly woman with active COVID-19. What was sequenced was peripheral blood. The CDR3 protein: CASSLSVGLASVQYF. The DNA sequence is TGTGCCAGCAGTTTAAGCGTAGGACTAGCGAGTGTTCAGTACTTC.